The present T cell receptor (beta chain) was sequenced within a study of control samples from healthy donors and cancer patients. Germline V gene sequence: CDR1 LNHDA, CDR2 SQIVND (reference sequence). V gave up 4 bases and J gave up 0 bases; unmatched junction bases: 12. The CDR3 spans 19 residues. Here immunoSEQ multiplex PCR was the method, and the copy in TCRdb shows in-frame clones only, minus some. The sample carries approximately 40,000 clones, about 90% recorded once. The sequence was collected from a woman between 45 and 65 years old in good health. This rearrangement joins TRBV19 to TRBJ2-3; 11 bases align to TRBD2. Input material: blood. This CDR3 is CASSTITSGGIASTDTQYF. In nucleotides, the CDR3 is TGTGCCAGTAGTACTATTACTAGCGGGGGAATAGCTAGCACAGATACGCAGTATTTT. Variable domain in full (rest from reference TRBV19 and TRBJ2-3): DGGITQSPKYLFRKEGQNVTLSCEQNLNHDAMYWYRQDPGQGLRLIYYSQIVNDFQKGDIAEGYSVSREKKESFPLTVTSAQKNPTAFYLCASSTITSGGIASTDTQYFGPGTRLTVL.